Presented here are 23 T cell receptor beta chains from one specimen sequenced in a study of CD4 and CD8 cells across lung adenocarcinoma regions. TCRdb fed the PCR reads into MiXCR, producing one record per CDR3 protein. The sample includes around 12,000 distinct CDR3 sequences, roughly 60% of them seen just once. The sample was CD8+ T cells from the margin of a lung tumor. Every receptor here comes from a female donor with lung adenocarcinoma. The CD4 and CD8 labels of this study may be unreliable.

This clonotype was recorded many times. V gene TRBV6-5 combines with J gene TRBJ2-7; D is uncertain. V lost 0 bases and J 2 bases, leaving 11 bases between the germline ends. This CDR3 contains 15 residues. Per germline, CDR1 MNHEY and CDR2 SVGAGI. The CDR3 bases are TGTGCCAGCAGTTACTCTGGCGTCCTTCCCTACGAGCAGTACTTC. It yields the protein CASSYSGVLPYEQYF.

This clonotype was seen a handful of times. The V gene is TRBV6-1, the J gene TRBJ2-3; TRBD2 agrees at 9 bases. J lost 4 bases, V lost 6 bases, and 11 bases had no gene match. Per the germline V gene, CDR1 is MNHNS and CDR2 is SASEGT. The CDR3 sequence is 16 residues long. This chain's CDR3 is CASSDEAGGHPDTQYF. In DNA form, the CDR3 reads TGTGCCAGCAGCGATGAAGCGGGAGGCCACCCAGATACGCAGTATTTT.

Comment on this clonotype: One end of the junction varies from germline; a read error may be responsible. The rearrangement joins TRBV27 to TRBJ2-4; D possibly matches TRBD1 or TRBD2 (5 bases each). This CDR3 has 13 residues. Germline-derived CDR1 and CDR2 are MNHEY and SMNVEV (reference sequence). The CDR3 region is CASGLNPKNTQYF. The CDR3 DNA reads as TGTGCCTCGGGGCTGAACCCCAAAAACACTCAGTACTTC.

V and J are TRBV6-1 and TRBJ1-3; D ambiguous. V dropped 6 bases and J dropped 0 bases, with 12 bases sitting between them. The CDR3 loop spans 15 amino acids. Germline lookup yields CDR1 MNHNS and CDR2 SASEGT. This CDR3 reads CASSDNPYSGNTIYF. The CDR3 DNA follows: TGTGCCAGCAGCGACAATCCTTACTCTGGAAACACCATATATTTT.

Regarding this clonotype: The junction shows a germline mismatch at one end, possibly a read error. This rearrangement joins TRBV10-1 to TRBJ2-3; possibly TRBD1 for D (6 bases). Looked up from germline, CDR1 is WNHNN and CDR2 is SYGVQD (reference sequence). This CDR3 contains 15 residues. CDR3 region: CARSEGVRAKNTQYF. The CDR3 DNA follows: TGCGCCCGCAGTGAGGGGGTGCGAGCCAAAAATACGCAGTATTTC.

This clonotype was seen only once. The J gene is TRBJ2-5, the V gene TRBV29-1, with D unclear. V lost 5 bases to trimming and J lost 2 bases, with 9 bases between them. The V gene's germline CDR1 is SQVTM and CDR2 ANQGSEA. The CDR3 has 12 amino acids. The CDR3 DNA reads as TGCAGCGTTCGGGCCGGTCAAGAGACCCAGTACTTC. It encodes CSVRAGQETQYF.

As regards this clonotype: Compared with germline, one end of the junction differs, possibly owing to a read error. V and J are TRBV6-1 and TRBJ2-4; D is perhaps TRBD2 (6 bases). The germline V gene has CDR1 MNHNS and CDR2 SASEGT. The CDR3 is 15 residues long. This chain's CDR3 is CASGPGRGGKNIQYF. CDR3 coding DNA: TGTGCCAGCGGTCCGGGGCGGGGAGGCAAAAATATTCAGTACTTC.

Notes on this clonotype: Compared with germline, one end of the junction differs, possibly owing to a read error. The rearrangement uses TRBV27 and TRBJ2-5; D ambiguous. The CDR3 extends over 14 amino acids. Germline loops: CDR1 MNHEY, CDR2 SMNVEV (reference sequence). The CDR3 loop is CAGSARPGTETQYF. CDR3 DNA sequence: TGTGCGGGCAGCGCACGCCCAGGCACAGAGACGCAGTATTTC.

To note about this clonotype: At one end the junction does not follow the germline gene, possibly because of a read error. CDR3 sequence (DNA): TGTGCCAGCAGTGGAGCCGGGGAGCCAGATACCCAGTACTTT. Translated: CASSGAGEPDTQYF. This rearrangement joins TRBV6-1 to TRBJ2-3, with D tentatively TRBD2 (5 bases). Per the germline V gene, CDR1 is MNHNS and CDR2 is SASEGT. This CDR3 contains 14 residues.

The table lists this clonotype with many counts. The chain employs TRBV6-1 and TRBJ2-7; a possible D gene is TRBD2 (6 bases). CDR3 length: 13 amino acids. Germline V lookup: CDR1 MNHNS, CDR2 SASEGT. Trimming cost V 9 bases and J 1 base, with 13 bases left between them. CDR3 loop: CASIRAGSYEQYF. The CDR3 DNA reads TGTGCCAGTATCAGGGCGGGGTCCTACGAGCAGTACTTC.

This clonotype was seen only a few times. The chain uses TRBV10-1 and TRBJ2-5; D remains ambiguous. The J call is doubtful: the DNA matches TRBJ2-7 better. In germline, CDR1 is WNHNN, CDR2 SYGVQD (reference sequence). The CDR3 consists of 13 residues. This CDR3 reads CASSEGSTYEQYF. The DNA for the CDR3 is TGCGCCAGCAGTGAGGGGTCCACCTACGAGCAGTACTTC.

CDR3 loop: CASGQLYQPQHF. The CDR3, as DNA: TGTGCCAGCGGTCAACTCTATCAGCCCCAGCATTTT. The chain couples TRBV6-1 to TRBJ1-5; D gene ambiguous. Germline values: CDR1 MNHNS, CDR2 SASEGT. Deletions cut 8 bases from V and 5 bases from J, with 10 bases between. This CDR3 region has 12 residues.

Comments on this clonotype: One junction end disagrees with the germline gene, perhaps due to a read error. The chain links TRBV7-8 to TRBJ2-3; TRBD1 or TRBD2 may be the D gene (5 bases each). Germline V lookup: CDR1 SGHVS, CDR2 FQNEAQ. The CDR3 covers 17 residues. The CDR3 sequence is CASILEIRAGSTETLYF. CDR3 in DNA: TGTGCCAGCATCCTAGAAATCCGGGCAGGGAGCACAGAGACGCTGTATTTT.

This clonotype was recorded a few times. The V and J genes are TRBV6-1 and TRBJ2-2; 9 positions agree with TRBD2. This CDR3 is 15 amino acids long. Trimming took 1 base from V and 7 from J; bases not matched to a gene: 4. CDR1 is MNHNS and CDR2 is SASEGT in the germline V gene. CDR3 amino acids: CASSEVREGGGELFF. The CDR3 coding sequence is TGTGCCAGCAGTGAAGTGCGGGAGGGGGGCGGGGAGCTGTTTTTT.

In nucleotides, the CDR3 is TGTGCCAGCAGTGGCGTGGAGGGGCGCAGAGCCACAGACACTCAGTATTTT. Amino acid sequence: CASSGVEGRRATDTQYF. The rearrangement links TRBV6-1 to TRBJ2-4, with D perhaps TRBD2 (6 bases). TRBJ2-3 explains the end of the DNA better; the J call may be wrong. This CDR3 is 17 amino acids long. Germline V CDR1 and CDR2: MNHNS, SASEGT.

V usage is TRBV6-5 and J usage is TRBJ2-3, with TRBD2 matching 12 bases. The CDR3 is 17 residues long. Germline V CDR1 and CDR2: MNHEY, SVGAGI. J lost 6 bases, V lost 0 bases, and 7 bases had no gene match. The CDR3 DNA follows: TGTGCCAGCAGTTACTCGCAACTAGCGGGGGGCAGGGATACGCAGTATTTT. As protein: CASSYSQLAGGRDTQYF.

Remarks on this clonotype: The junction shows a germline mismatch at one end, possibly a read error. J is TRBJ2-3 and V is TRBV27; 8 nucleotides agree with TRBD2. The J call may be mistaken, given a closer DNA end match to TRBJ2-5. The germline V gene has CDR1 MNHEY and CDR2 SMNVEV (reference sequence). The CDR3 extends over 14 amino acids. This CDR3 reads CASSGGGVPDTQYF. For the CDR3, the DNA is TGTGCGAGCAGCGGGGGCGGGGTCCCAGATACCCAGTACTTC.

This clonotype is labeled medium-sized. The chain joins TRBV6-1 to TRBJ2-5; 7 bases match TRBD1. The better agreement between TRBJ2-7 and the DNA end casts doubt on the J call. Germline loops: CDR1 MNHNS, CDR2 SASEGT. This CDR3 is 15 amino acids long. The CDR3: CASSRAQGVFYEQYF. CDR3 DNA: TGTGCCAGCAGCCGGGCCCAGGGGGTGTTCTACGAGCAGTACTTC.

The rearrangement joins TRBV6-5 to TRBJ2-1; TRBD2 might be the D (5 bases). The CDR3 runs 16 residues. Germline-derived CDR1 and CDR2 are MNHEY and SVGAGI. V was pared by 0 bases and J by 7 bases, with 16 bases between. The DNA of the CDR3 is TGTGCCAGCAGTTACTCGAAGATGCCGGGGAAGAATGAGCAGTTCTTC. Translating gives CASSYSKMPGKNEQFF.

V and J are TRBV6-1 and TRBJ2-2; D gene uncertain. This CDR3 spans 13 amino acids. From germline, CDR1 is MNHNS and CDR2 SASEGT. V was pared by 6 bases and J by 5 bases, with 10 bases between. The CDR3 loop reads CASSTTGTGELFF. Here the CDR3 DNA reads TGTGCCAGCAGCACAACCGGGACCGGGGAGCTGTTTTTT.

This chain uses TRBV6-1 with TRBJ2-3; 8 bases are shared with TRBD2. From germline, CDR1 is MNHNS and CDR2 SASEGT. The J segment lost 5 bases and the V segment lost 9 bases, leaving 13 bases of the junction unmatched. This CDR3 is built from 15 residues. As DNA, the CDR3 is TGTGCCAGGAGGCCCGGGGTAGCGGGGCAAGATACGCAGTATTTT. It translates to CARRPGVAGQDTQYF.

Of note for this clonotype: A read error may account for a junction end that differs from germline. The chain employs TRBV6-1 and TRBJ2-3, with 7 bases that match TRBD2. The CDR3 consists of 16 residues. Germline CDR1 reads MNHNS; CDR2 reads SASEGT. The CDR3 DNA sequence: TGTGCCAGCGGGCGTAGCGGGCACCCAGCCACAGAGACGCAGTATTTT. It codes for CASGRSGHPATETQYF.

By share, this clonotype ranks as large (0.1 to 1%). CDR3 in amino acids: CASSPPGPRAEQFF. The DNA of the CDR3 is TGTGCCAGCAGCCCGCCGGGACCGCGAGCTGAGCAGTTCTTC. V usage is TRBV7-2 and J usage is TRBJ2-1; D tentatively fits TRBD1 or TRBD2 (5 bases each). Per the germline V gene, CDR1 is SGHTA and CDR2 is FQGNSA. With 5 bases removed from V and 9 bases from J, the gap between germline ends came to 17 bases. The CDR3 sequence is 14 residues long. Full variable domain (outside the CDR3, taken from reference TRBV7-2 and TRBJ2-1): GAGVSQSPSNKVTEKGKDVELRCDPISGHTALYWYRQSLGQGLEFLIYFQGNSAPDKSGLPSDRFSAERTGGSVSTLTIQRTQQEDSAVYLCASSPPGPRAEQFFGPGTRLTVL.